This entry describes one T cell receptor beta chain. CDR1 SGHTA and CDR2 FQGTGA come from the germline V gene. V was shortened by 6 bases and J by 3 bases, with 17 bases between the two germline ends. The CDR3 has 15 amino acids. The sample comes from a study of T cell changes during pregnancy in multiple sclerosis. Libraries were prepared by immunoSEQ multiplex PCR; TCRdb keeps only in-frame clonotypes and omits some of them. The sample contains about 110,000 clones, 85% to 95% of which appear only once. The V and J genes are TRBV7-3 and TRBJ2-5; TRBD2 is a possible D gene (7 bases). The receptor was derived from a female donor with multiple sclerosis, enrolled in a pregnancy study. The sequences come from peripheral blood, collected after pregnancy. Written as DNA, the CDR3 is TGTGCCAGCAGTGGGGGACGGGGGGCGGAAGAGACCCAGTACTTC. Its protein is CASSGGRGAEETQYF.